This T cell receptor beta chain was captured in a study of blood T cell repertoires in COVID-19. The wider study: Both acute and convalescent COVID-19 samples were obtained from the United States, Italy and Spain. T cells, B-cell-depleted T cells, or PBMCs supplied cDNA or gDNA.

Original methodology: Using reference gene primer amplification, nucleated cell counts were estimated. Clones were read by immunoSEQ multiplex PCR, and TCRdb kept only the in-frame ones, dropping some. The V and J calls and clone size are taken from that table; D and trimming were inferred from the DNA. Among 100,000 to 150,000 clones listed, approximately 81% were seen once. CDR3 length: 17 residues. V dropped 3 bases and J dropped 0; count of bases not matched to a gene: 2. Germline CDR1 is MNHEY and CDR2 is SMNVEV (reference sequence). Sequencing was performed on peripheral blood. The chain joins TRBV27 to TRBJ2-1; TRBD2 matches at 13 bases. The TCR was taken from a woman between 25 and 40 years old who had recovered from COVID-19. CDR3 nucleotide sequence: TGTGCCAGCAGTTTGGGACTAGCGGGGAGCTCCTACAATGAGCAGTTCTTC. Protein sequence: CASSLGLAGSSYNEQFF.